This T cell receptor (beta chain) was sequenced in a study of immune characterization of retroperitoneal liposarcoma. In the case of this clonotype: This sequence may be a read error, since a much larger clone differs from it by one base.

The V gene's germline CDR1 is MNHEY and CDR2 SMNVEV (reference sequence). The CDR3 length is 12 residues. TCRdb re-analysed the PCR reads in MiXCR, keeping a single row per CDR3 protein. This sample has about 10,000 distinct CDR3 sequences, with approximately 35% found just once. Material for sequencing was tumor tissue. This chain uses TRBV27 with TRBJ2-1; 10 bases are a match to TRBD2. The closer fit of TRBJ2-7 to the DNA end suggests the J call may be wrong. This TCR came from a female donor with retroperitoneal liposarcoma. The CDR3 protein is CASSKLAGEQYF. The DNA of the CDR3 is TGTGCCAGCAGTAAACTAGCGGGGGAGCAGTACTTC.